This entry is about one T cell receptor (beta chain). Its antigen remains unknown. V lost 1 base, J lost 10 bases, and 4 bases stayed unmatched. The CDR3 is 14 residues long. Looked up from germline, CDR1 is MNHEY and CDR2 is SMNVEV (reference sequence). The record originates from a study of CD8+ T cells in alopecia areata. Regarding the study as a whole: Tofacitinib significantly decreased scalp clonality and expanded CD8+ clones among top 100.

Sequencing templates came from extracted RNA that was reverse transcribed into cDNA. Repertoires were generated with immunoSEQ multiplex PCR, while TCRdb's copy carries only in-frame clones and drops some. The sample contains some 110,000 clones, under 60% of which appear only once. The treatment is: oral pan-JAK inhibitor, 5-10 mg twice daily. Sorting of CD4+ and CD8+ T cells was performed on PBMCs. The rearrangement links TRBV27 to TRBJ2-1; 10 bases agree with TRBD2. The sequence was obtained from a human donor with alopecia areata. Sequenced here: CD8+ T cells sorted from blood, sampled at week 24, from a patient treated with tofacitinib. CDR3 loop: CASSLWLAGAEQFF. The CDR3 DNA reads TGTGCCAGCAGTTTATGGCTAGCGGGGGCCGAGCAGTTCTTC.